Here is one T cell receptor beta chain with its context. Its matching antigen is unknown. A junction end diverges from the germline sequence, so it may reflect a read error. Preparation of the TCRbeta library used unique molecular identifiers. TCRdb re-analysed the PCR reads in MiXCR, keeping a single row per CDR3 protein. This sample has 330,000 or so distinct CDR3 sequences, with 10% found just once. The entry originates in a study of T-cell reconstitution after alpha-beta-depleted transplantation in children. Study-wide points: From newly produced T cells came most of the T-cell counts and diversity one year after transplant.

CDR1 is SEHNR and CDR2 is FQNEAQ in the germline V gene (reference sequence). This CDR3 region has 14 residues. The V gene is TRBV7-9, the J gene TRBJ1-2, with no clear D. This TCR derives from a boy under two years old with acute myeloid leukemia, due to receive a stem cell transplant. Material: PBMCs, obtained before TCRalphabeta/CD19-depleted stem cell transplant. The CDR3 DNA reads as TGTGCCAGCCGCTTAGTCCTGGGGAACTATGGCTACACCTTC. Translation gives CASRLVLGNYGYTF.